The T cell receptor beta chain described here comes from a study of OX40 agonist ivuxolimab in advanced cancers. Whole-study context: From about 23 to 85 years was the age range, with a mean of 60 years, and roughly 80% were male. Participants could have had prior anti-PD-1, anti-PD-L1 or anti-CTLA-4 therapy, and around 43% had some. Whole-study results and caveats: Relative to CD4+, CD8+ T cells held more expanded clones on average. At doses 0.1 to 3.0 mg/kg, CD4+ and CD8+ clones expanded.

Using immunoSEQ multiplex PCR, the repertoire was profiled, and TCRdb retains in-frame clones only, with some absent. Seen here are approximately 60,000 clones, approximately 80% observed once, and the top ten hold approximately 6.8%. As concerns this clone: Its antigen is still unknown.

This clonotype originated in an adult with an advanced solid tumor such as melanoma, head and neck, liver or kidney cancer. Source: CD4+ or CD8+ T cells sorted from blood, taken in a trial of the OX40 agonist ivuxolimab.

CDR3 residues: CASSYDLRRSSPLHF. Here the CDR3 DNA reads TGTGCCAGCAGTTACGACCTCAGAAGGAGTTCACCCCTCCACTTT. The V and J genes are TRBV6-5 and TRBJ1-6; the D is unclear. The CDR3 has 15 residues. V was shortened by 2 bases and J by 9 bases, with 14 bases between the two germline ends. From germline, CDR1 is MNHEY and CDR2 SVGAGI.